This passage covers 8 T cell receptor beta chains from one sample sequenced in a study of T cell responses to AZD1222 COVID-19 vaccine. Only in-frame clones appear in the TCRdb table, and some are missing; sequencing was by immunoSEQ multiplex PCR. The table shows 150,000 to 200,000 clones, with approximately 92% occurring only once. The sample was peripheral blood, taken on day 0 of AZD1222 vaccination. These receptor sequences come from an adult in good health.

This rearrangement joins TRBV6-5 to TRBJ1-5; D perhaps matches TRBD1 (5 bases). CDR3 length: 12 residues. The germline V gene encodes CDR1 MNHEY and CDR2 SVGAGI. The V gene lost 8 bases and the J gene lost 7 bases, with 12 bases spanning the gap. The CDR3 DNA sequence: TGTGCCAGCCACACAGGAGGCCAGCCCCAGCATTTT. Amino acid sequence: CASHTGGQPQHF.

The chain links TRBV7-9 to TRBJ2-5; possibly TRBD1 for D (6 bases). V shed 5 bases and J shed 1 base, with 17 bases lying between them. This CDR3 comprises 16 residues. Germline V gene sequence: CDR1 SEHNR, CDR2 FQNEAQ (reference sequence). The CDR3 loop is CASSPRGPGIQETQYF. The CDR3 DNA sequence: TGTGCCAGCAGCCCCAGGGGCCCGGGGATCCAAGAGACCCAGTACTTC.

The chain links TRBV2 to TRBJ1-1, with D tentatively TRBD1 (5 bases). CDR3 length: 13 amino acids. CDR1 is SNHLY and CDR2 is FYNNEI in the germline V gene. Trimming shortened V by 4 bases and J by 1 base, and 7 bases separated the two germline ends. This CDR3 is CASSGTRNTEAFF. In DNA form, the CDR3 reads TGTGCCAGCAGTGGGACAAGGAACACTGAAGCTTTCTTT.

V gene TRBV11-2 combines with J gene TRBJ1-2, with D maybe TRBD1 (6 bases). The CDR3 consists of 14 residues. CDR1 is SGHAT, CDR2 FQNNGV, per germline. V dropped 3 bases and J dropped 4 bases, with 12 bases sitting between them. CDR3 nucleotide sequence: TGTGCCAGCAGCTTTTCCCCAGGGGCCTATGGCTACACCTTC. Protein: CASSFSPGAYGYTF.

This rearrangement joins TRBV23-1 to TRBJ2-7, with D tentatively TRBD1 (6 bases). TRBV23-1 has ORF status, its function being uncertain. The CDR3 sequence is 18 residues long. The V end lost 3 bases, the J end lost 0 bases, and 21 bases lay between the germline ends. CDR3 in amino acids: CASSHQRGTPDISYEQYV. DNA for the CDR3: TGCGCCAGCAGTCACCAACGAGGGACACCCGATATCTCCTACGAGCAGTACGTC.

The chain joins TRBV4-1 to TRBJ2-1; 9 bases align to TRBD1. Germline V gives CDR1 MGHRA, CDR2 YSYEKL. The CDR3 length is 15 residues. V lost 4 bases, J lost 5 bases, and 6 bases stayed unmatched. CDR3 sequence: CASSLTGGIDNEQFF. The CDR3 DNA reads TGCGCCAGCAGCCTTACAGGGGGCATCGACAATGAGCAGTTCTTC.

The chain is built from TRBV5-6 and TRBJ1-5, with a possible D match to TRBD1 (5 bases). Germline V gives CDR1 SGHDT, CDR2 YYEEEE. V was pared by 4 bases and J by 6 bases, with 17 bases between. The CDR3 length is 15 residues. The CDR3 here is CASSGTQVLVQPQHF. In DNA form, the CDR3 reads TGTGCCAGCAGCGGCACACAGGTGTTGGTTCAGCCCCAGCATTTT.

V and J are TRBV6-5 and TRBJ1-1; 9 bases map to TRBD1. After removal of 2 bases from V and 7 bases from J, the junction contained 11 bases not matched to a gene. Germline V gene lookup returns CDR1 MNHEY and CDR2 SVGAGI. This CDR3 contains 16 residues. This CDR3 is CASSYVPRDRAFEAFF. The CDR3 coding sequence is TGTGCCAGCAGTTACGTGCCCCGGGACAGGGCTTTTGAAGCTTTCTTT.